This record covers a single T cell receptor beta chain. Its binding antigen is unknown. The input lacks base qualities; no much larger clone sits a single base away. The immunoSEQ Assay, a bias-controlled multiplex PCR, was used to amplify TCRbeta CDR3 regions from genomic DNA. Per the authors' processing: The number of nucleated cells in each sample was estimated by amplification of reference gene primers within the assay. Sequence reads were collapsed and filtered to measure the absolute abundance of every unique TCRbeta CDR3 rearrangement. For each sample, productive Simpson clonality was calculated as the square root of Simpson's diversity index over productive rearrangements. TCRdb took this table from immuneACCESS and kept in-frame rearrangements with V and J called. Such tables lack part of the clones; where checked against another copy, unresolved V genes explain under half of the gap, and the rest is unexplained. V and J calls and clone size are given by that table; D and trimming were obtained from the DNA. The sample table shows roughly 75,000 clones, and around 90% are seen once. The ten biggest clones cover 6.9% of the sample.

In the germline V gene (reference sequence), CDR1 corresponds to SEHNR and CDR2 to FQNEAQ. Trimming takes 6 bases off V and 1 base off J; junction bases not matched to a gene: 7. The CDR3 contains 15 residues, cysteine and phenylalanine counted. Left in the record is the CDR3 DNA by itself, 45 bases read in frame from the first base. Each collaborating institution followed its own protocols to collect whole blood in K2EDTA tubes. For TCRbeta analysis, collaborators shipped samples as frozen whole blood, isolated PBMCs, or DNA extracted from either of those sample types. This sample stems from a study of blood T cell repertoires in COVID-19 (dated by TCRdb to the early 2020s). For context, the study as a whole: Collaborator samples came from the United States, Italy and Spain and covered acute and convalescent phases of COVID-19. The material from the prospective study consisted of cDNA or gDNA derived from T cells, B-cell-depleted T cells, or PBMCs. The dataset comprised deeply sampled blood TCRbeta repertoires from subjects exposed to, actively infected with, or recovered from COVID-19. A freely available public database, intended as a resource for researchers studying the immune response to SARS-CoV-2, is where the repertoires were released. Samples were obtained from the ongoing ImmuneRACE study (first 160 participants) and from approximately 1,200 subjects provided by 6 global collaborators. A de-identified subject ID, COVID-19 status, age in years and sex were almost always included in the sample metadata. Where available, HLA class I and class II types were taken from metadata supplied by the sample provider and were not determined by assay-based typing.

Points the paper makes about the study in general: The amount of clinical and demographic metadata varied by source and participant and was provided uncurated.

Recombination linked TRBV7-9 to TRBJ2-3; 7 bases in the middle match TRBD2. The TCR comes from a human donor in a cohort sampled during active COVID-19. The sample comprised peripheral blood. The CDR3 in this case is CASSPVAGGTDTQYF. Here is the DNA: TGTGCCAGCAGTCCAGTGGCGGGGGGCACAGATACGCAGTATTTT.